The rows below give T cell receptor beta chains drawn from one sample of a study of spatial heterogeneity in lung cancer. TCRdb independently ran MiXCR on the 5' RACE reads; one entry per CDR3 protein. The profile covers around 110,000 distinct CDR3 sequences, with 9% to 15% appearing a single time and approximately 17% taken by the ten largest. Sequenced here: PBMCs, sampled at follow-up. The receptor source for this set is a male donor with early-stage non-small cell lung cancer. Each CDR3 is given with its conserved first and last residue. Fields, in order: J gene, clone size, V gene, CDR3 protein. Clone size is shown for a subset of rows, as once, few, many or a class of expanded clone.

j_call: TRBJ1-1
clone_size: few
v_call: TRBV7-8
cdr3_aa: CASQGANTEAFF

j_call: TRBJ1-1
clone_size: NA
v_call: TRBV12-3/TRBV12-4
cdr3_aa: CASSLPLRGSTEAFF

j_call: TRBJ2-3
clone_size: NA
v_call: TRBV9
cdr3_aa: CASSVGLDADTQYF

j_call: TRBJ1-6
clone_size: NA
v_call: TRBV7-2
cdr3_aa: CASSPMLSYNSPLHF

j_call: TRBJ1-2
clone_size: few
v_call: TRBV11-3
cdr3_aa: CASSFGQGASTMTSYTF

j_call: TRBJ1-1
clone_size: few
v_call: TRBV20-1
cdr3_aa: CSARDHMALGTEAFF

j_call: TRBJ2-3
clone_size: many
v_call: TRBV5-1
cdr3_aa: CASSLWAGSGTDTQYF

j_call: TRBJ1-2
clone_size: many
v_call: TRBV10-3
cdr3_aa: CAISPSTGNSYGYTF

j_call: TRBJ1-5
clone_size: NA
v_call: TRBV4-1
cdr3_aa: CASRIRILSNQPQHF

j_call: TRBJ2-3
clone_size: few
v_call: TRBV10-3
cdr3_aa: CAISTGTGLGDTQYF

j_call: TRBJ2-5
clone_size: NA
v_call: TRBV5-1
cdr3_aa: CAARASGKNQETQYF

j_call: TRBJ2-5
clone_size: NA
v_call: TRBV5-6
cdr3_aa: CASNLLAGEETQYF

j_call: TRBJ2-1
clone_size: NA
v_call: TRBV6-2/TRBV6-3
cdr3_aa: CATSQESEQFF

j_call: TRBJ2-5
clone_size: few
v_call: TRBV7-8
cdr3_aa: CASSLFILAGQETQYF

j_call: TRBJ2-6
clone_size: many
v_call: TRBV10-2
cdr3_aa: CASRQGPSGANVLTF

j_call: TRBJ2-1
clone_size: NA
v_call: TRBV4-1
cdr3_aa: CASSQDRGRGGDNEQFF

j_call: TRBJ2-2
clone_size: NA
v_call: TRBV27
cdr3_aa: CASSFVGLADTGELFF

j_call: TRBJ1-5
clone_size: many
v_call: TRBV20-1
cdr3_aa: CSANRGFRGESNQPQHF

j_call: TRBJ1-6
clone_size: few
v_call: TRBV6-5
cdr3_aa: CASSYLASPLHF

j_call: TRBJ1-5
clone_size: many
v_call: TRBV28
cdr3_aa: CASSLGPPQHF

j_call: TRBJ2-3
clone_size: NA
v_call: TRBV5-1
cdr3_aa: CASSSRGFTDTQYF

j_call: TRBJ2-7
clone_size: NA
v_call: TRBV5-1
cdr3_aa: CASRRTDSAYEQYF

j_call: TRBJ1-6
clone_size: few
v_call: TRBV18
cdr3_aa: CASSPGQPNNSPLHF

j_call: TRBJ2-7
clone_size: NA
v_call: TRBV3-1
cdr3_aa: CASSQAGPLLSSYEQYF

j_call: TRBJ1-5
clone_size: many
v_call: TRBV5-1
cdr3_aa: CASSDGDLSNQPQHF

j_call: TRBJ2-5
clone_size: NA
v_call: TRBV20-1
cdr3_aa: CSAPRQGGGETQYF

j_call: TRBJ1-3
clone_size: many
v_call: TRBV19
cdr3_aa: CASTRTGQGAQPTGNTIYF

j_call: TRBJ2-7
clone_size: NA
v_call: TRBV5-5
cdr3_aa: CASSPGTSGAGYF

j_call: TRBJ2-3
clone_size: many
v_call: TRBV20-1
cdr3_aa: CSAKRVAGSTDTQYF